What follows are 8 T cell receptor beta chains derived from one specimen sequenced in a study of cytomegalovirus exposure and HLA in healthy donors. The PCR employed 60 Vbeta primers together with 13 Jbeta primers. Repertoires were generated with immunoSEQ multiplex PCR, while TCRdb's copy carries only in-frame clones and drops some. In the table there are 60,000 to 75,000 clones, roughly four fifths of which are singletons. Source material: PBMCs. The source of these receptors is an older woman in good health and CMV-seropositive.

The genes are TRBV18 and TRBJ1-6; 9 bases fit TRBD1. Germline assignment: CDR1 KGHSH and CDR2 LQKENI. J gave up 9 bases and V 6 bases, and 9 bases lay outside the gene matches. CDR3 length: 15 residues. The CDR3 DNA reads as TGTGCCAGCTCCCTCGGACAGGGGAACGGTTCACCCCTCCACTTT. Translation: CASSLGQGNGSPLHF.

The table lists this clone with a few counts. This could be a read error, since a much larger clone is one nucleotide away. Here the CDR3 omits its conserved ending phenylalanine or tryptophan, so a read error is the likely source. The CDR3 is CASSLDAGVDGYTV. The DNA for the CDR3 is TGCGCCAGCAGCTTGGACGCAGGGGTGGATGGCTACACCGTC. The chain has TRBV5-1 and TRBJ1-2; a weak D match, TRBD1 (6 bases). CDR1 and CDR2 (germline): SGHRS, YFSETQ. CDR3 size: 14 residues. V was shortened by 0 bases and J by 6 bases, with 12 bases between the two germline ends.

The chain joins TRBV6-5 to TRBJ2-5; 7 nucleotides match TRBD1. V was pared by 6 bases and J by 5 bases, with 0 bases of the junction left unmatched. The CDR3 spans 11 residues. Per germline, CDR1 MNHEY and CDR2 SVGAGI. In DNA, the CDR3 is TGTGCCAGCAGCAGGGGGGAGACCCAGTACTTC. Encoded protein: CASSRGETQYF.

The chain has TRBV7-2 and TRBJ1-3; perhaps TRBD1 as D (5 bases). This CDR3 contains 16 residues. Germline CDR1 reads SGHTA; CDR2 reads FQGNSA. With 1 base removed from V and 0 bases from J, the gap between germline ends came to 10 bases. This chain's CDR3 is CASSLVGQSSGNTIYF. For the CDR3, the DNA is TGTGCCAGCAGCTTAGTGGGGCAGAGCTCTGGAAACACCATATATTTT.

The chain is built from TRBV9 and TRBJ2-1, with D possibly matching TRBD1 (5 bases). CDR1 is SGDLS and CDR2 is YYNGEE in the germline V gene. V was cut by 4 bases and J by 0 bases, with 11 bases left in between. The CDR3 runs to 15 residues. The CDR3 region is CASSPPDSSYNEQFF. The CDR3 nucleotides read TGTGCCAGCAGCCCCCCCGACAGCTCCTACAATGAGCAGTTCTTC.

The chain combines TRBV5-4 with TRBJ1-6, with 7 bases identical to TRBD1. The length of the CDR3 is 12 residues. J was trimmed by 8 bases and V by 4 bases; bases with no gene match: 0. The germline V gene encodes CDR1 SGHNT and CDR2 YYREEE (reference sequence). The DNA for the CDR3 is TGTGCCAGCAGCACAGGGGATTCACCCCTCCACTTT. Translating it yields CASSTGDSPLHF. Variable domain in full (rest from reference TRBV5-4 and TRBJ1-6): ETGVTQSPTHLIKTRGQQVTLRCSSQSGHNTVSWYQQALGQGPQFIFQYYREEENGRGNFPPRFSGLQFPNYSSELNVNALELDDSALYLCASSTGDSPLHFGNGTRLTVT.

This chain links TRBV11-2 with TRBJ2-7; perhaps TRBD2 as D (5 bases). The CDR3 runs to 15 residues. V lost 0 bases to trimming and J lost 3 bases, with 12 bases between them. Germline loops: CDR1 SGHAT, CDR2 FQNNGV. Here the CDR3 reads CASSLEALAVYEQYF. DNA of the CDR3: TGTGCCAGCAGCTTAGAAGCTCTAGCTGTCTACGAGCAGTACTTC.

The CDR3 region is CASSPDGQGGTEAFF. In DNA, the CDR3 is TGCGCCAGCAGCCCCGATGGACAGGGGGGCACTGAAGCTTTCTTT. This chain links TRBV5-1 with TRBJ1-1; 10 nucleotides agree with TRBD1. The CDR3 loop spans 15 amino acids. After removal of 4 bases from V and 4 bases from J, the junction contained 7 bases not matched to a gene. Germline CDR1 SGHRS, CDR2 YFSETQ.